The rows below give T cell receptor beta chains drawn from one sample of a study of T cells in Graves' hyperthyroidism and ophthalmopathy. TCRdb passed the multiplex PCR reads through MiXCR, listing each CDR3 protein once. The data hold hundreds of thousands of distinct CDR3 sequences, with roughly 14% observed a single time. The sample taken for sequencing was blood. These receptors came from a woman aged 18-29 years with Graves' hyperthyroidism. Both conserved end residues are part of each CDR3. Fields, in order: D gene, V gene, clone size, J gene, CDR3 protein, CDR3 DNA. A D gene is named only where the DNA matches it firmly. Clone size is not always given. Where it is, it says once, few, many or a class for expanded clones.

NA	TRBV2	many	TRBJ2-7	CASSEAGGAYEQYF	TGTGCCAGCAGTGAAGCAGGCGGAGCCTACGAGCAGTACTTC
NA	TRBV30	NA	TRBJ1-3	CAGRGSNTIYF	TGTGCCGGACGCGGGAGTAACACCATATATTTT
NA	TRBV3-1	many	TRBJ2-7	CASSRYRDYEQYF	TGTGCCAGCAGCCGATACCGGGACTACGAGCAGTACTTC
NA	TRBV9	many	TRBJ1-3	CASSRSGNTIYF	TGTGCCAGCAGCCGCTCTGGAAACACCATATATTTT
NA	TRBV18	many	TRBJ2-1	CASSPREAGVNEQFF	TGTGCCAGCTCACCCCGTGAGGCGGGTGTGAATGAGCAGTTCTTC
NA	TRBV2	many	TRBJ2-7	CASSEMDTNSYEQYF	TGTGCCAGCAGTGAAATGGACACGAACTCCTACGAGCAGTACTTC
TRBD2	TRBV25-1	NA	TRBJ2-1	CASGTSGGAHEQFF	TGTGCCAGCGGAACTAGCGGGGGGGCCCATGAGCAGTTCTTC
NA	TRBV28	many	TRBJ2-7	CASSFRPYEQYF	TGTGCCAGCAGTTTTAGACCCTACGAGCAGTACTTC
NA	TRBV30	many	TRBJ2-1	CACRPGSGPYNEQFF	TGTGCCTGTAGACCCGGGTCAGGGCCCTACAATGAGCAGTTCTTC
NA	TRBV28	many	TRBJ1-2	CASSPHGGEGANYGYTF	TGTGCCAGCAGTCCCCATGGAGGGGAAGGAGCTAACTATGGCTACACCTTC
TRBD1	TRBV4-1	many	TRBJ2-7	CASSHTGDPYEQYF	TGCGCCAGCAGCCATACAGGGGACCCGTACGAGCAGTACTTC
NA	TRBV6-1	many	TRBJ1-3	CASSYQRDLSGNTIYF	TGTGCCAGCAGTTACCAACGGGACCTCTCTGGAAACACCATATATTTT
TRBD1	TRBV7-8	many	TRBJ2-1	CASSLPGTGTGEQFF	TGTGCCAGCAGCTTGCCCGGGACAGGGACCGGTGAGCAGTTCTTC
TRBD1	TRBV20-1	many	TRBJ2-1	CSATVGDSSYNEQFF	TGCAGTGCTACGGTTGGGGACAGCTCCTACAATGAGCAGTTCTTC
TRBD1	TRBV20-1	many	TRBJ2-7	CSARGAGTGDSYEQYF	TGCAGTGCTAGAGGGGCGGGGACAGGGGATTCCTACGAGCAGTACTTC
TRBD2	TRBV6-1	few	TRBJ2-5	CASSVSGRGETQYF	TGTGCCAGCAGTGTTAGCGGGAGAGGGGAGACCCAGTACTTC
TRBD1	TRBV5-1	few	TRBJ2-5	CASSWDRGWTQYF	TGCGCCAGCAGCTGGGACAGGGGCTGGACCCAGTACTTC
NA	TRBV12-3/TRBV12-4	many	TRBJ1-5	CASTLNRGDQPQHF	TGTGCCAGCACCCTAAATCGGGGGGATCAGCCCCAGCATTTT
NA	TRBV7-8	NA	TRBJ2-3	CASSLDRNTDTQYF	TGTGCCAGCAGCTTAGATCGCAACACAGATACGCAGTATTTT
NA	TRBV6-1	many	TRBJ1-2	CASGLGGGNYGYTF	TGTGCCAGCGGCTTAGGCGGGGGTAACTATGGCTACACCTTC
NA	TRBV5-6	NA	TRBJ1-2	CASSLGGVGGYTF	TGTGCCAGCAGCTTGGGCGGGGTGGGAGGCTACACCTTC
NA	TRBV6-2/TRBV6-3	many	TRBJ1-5	CASSAGTGNQPQHF	TGTGCCAGCAGTGCGGGGACTGGCAATCAGCCCCAGCATTTT
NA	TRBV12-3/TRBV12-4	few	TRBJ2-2	CASRTIGPGELFF	TGTGCCAGCAGGACAATCGGGCCCGGGGAGCTGTTTTTT
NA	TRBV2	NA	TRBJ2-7	CASKQGPRDEQYF	TGTGCCAGCAAACAGGGCCCTCGGGACGAGCAGTACTTC
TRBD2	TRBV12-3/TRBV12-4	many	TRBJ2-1	CASSITSGGGNEQFF	TGTGCCAGCAGTATCACTAGCGGGGGCGGCAATGAGCAGTTCTTC
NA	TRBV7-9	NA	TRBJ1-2	CASSPVRGYTF	TGTGCCAGCAGCCCAGTCCGTGGCTACACCTTC
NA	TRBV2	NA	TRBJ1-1	CASKGNLGTEAFF	TGTGCCAGCAAAGGAAACCTGGGAACTGAAGCTTTCTTT
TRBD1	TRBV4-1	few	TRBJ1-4	CASSQGQGDWEKLFF	TGCGCCAGCAGCCAAGGACAGGGTGATTGGGAAAAACTGTTTTTT
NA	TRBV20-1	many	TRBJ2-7	CSARDQDGPLYEQYF	TGCAGTGCTAGAGATCAGGATGGGCCTCTCTACGAGCAGTACTTC
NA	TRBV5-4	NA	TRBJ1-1	CASSRPGDGPSAFF	TGTGCCAGCAGCAGGCCGGGAGACGGCCCGTCGGCTTTCTTT
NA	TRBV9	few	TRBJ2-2	CASSVTTANTGELFF	TGTGCCAGCAGCGTCACGACGGCGAACACCGGGGAGCTGTTTTTT
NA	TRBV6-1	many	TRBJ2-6	CASSERDSGANVLTF	TGTGCCAGCAGTGAACGGGACTCTGGGGCCAACGTCCTGACTTTC
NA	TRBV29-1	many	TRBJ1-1	CSVEGTLNTEAFF	TGCAGCGTTGAGGGGACACTAAACACTGAAGCTTTCTTT
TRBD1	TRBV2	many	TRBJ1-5	CASSGTGPNQPQHF	TGTGCCAGCAGCGGGACAGGGCCCAATCAGCCCCAGCATTTT
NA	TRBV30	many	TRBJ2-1	CAWSPGPPLNEQFF	TGTGCCTGGAGTCCGGGACCCCCTCTGAATGAGCAGTTCTTC
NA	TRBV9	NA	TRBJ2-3	CASSVETGWADTQYF	TGTGCCAGCAGCGTAGAGACAGGTTGGGCAGATACGCAGTATTTT
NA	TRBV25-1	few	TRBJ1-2	CASSVFRSGAEDGYTF	TGTGCCAGCAGTGTGTTTCGCTCGGGAGCGGAGGATGGCTACACCTTC
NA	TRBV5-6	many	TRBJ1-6	CASSQGFPNSPLHF	TGTGCCAGCAGCCAGGGGTTTCCCAATTCACCCCTCCACTTT
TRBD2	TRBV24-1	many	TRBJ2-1	CATSDFTVGTSVPYNEQFF	TGTGCCACCAGTGATTTCACGGTAGGGACTAGCGTACCATACAATGAGCAGTTCTTC
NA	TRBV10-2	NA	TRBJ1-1	CASRTNRDTEAFF	TGCGCCAGCAGGACTAATAGAGACACTGAAGCTTTCTTT
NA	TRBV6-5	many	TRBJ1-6	CASSYSFAIRVNSPLHF	TGTGCCAGCAGTTACTCGTTCGCGATACGGGTTAATTCACCCCTCCACTTT
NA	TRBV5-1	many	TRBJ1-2	CASRQNTNYGYTF	TGCGCCAGCCGACAGAACACTAACTATGGCTACACCTTC
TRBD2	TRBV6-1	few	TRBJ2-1	CASSVGLAGSGEQFF	TGTGCCAGCAGCGTCGGACTAGCGGGATCAGGGGAGCAGTTCTTC
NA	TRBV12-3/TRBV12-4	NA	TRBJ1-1	CASSLAGGRDTEAFF	TGTGCCAGCAGTTTAGCGGGGGGTCGGGACACTGAAGCTTTCTTT
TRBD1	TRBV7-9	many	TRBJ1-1	CASSLGQVTEAFF	TGTGCCAGCAGCCTAGGACAGGTCACTGAAGCTTTCTTT
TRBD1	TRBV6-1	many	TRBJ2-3	CASSPRDRQNLGSTDTQYF	TGTGCCAGCAGTCCCCGGGACAGACAAAATCTGGGCTCCACAGATACGCAGTATTTT
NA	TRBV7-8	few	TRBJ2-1	CASSRGVAGNEQFF	TGTGCCAGCAGCCGAGGGGTGGCGGGCAATGAGCAGTTCTTC
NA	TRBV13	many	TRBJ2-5	CASSALGGRETQYF	TGTGCCAGCAGCGCCCTAGGGGGGAGAGAGACCCAGTACTTC
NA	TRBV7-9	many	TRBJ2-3	CASSSDSGTQYF	TGTGCCAGCAGCTCAGACTCGGGTACGCAGTATTTT
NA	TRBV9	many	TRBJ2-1	CASSVTVKNEQFF	TGTGCCAGCAGCGTAACCGTGAAAAATGAGCAGTTCTTC
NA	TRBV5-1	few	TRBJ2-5	CASSLAQGTAGETQYF	TGCGCCAGCAGCTTGGCGCAGGGGACCGCCGGGGAGACCCAGTACTTC
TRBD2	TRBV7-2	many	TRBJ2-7	CASSSTSGAREQYF	TGTGCCAGCAGCTCGACTAGCGGGGCTCGCGAGCAGTACTTC
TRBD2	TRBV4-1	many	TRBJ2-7	CASSPGLAGDEQYF	TGCGCCAGCAGCCCAGGACTAGCGGGAGACGAGCAGTACTTC
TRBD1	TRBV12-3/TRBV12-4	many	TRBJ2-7	CASSPGTGDYEQYF	TGTGCCAGCAGCCCCGGGACAGGGGACTACGAGCAGTACTTC
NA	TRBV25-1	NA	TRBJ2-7	CASMGSESSYEQYF	TGTGCCAGCATGGGTAGCGAGAGCTCCTACGAGCAGTACTTC
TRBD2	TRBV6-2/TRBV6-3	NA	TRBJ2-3	CASSYGETSGRATSDTQYF	TGTGCCAGCAGTTACGGAGAGACTAGCGGGAGGGCCACGTCAGATACGCAGTATTTT
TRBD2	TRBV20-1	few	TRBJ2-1	CSARDILLAGGFNEQFF	TGCAGTGCTAGAGACATACTTTTAGCGGGAGGGTTCAATGAGCAGTTCTTC
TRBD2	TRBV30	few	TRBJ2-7	CAWRRGTSGAYEQYF	TGTGCCTGGAGGAGGGGGACTAGCGGGGCCTACGAGCAGTACTTC